This is a list of T cell receptor beta chains from one sample in a study of blood T cell repertoires in COVID-19. Assay used: immunoSEQ multiplex PCR; TCRdb lists only in-frame clones, some missing. The table has tens of thousands of clones, roughly 86% seen once. The specimen sequenced was peripheral blood. The receptors were sampled from a human donor in a cohort sampled during active COVID-19. CDR3s include the opening cysteine and the closing phenylalanine or tryptophan. Fields, in order: J gene, V gene, clone size, D gene, CDR3 length, CDR3 DNA, CDR3 protein. The D gene is left open where the match is weak. A clone size is listed for some rows: how often the clone was seen (once, few, many), or a class if it is expanded.

J: TRBJ2-3; V: TRBV21-1; size: once; D: NA; length: 18; DNA: TGTGCCAGCAGCAAAGCGGGCCGGGAACCCGGTAAATCGGATACGCAGTATTTT; CDR3: CASSKAGREPGKSDTQYF
J: TRBJ2-2; V: TRBV3-1/TRBV3-2; size: NA; D: TRBD2; length: 16; DNA: TGTGCCAGCAGCCAAAGGAAGCGGGGGGGCCCCGGGGAGCTGTTTTTT; CDR3: CASSQRKRGGPGELFF
J: TRBJ2-7; V: TRBV30; size: few; D: NA; length: 11; DNA: TGTGCCTGGGACACAGGGTACGAGCAGTACTTC; CDR3: CAWDTGYEQYF
J: TRBJ2-7; V: TRBV6-2/TRBV6-3; size: NA; D: NA; length: 15; DNA: TGTGCCAGCAGTCGACCAGTGACGGGATTCTACGAGCAGTACTTC; CDR3: CASSRPVTGFYEQYF
J: TRBJ2-7; V: TRBV18; size: NA; D: TRBD1; length: 14; DNA: TGTGCCAGCTCTCAAATGGGACAGGGCTACGAGCAGTACTTC; CDR3: CASSQMGQGYEQYF
J: TRBJ1-1; V: TRBV29-1; size: NA; D: TRBD1; length: 14; DNA: TGCAGCGTTGACGAGGACAGGGGGGGTACTGAAGCTTTCTTT; CDR3: CSVDEDRGGTEAFF
J: TRBJ2-7; V: TRBV9; size: NA; D: TRBD2; length: 15; DNA: TGTGCCAGCAGCCCGATGACTAGCGGGGGATACGAGCAGTACTTC; CDR3: CASSPMTSGGYEQYF
J: TRBJ2-3; V: TRBV28; size: NA; D: TRBD1; length: 15; DNA: TGTGCCAGCAGTTTACTCGGGACAGGACAGAGGTCGCAGTATTTT; CDR3: CASSLLGTGQRSQYF
J: TRBJ1-2; V: TRBV12-3/TRBV12-4; size: NA; D: NA; length: 12; DNA: TGTGCCAGCAGTTTAGAAGGGAGTGGCTACACCTTC; CDR3: CASSLEGSGYTF
J: TRBJ1-1; V: TRBV6-2/TRBV6-3; size: NA; D: NA; length: 14; DNA: TGTGCCAGCAGTTACTCGACTGGGAACACTGAAGCTTTCTTT; CDR3: CASSYSTGNTEAFF
J: TRBJ2-5; V: TRBV19; size: NA; D: NA; length: 14; DNA: TGTGCCAGTAGTATGACAGGTTCCTCAGAGACCCAGTACTTC; CDR3: CASSMTGSSETQYF
J: TRBJ2-1; V: TRBV6-5; size: once; D: NA; length: 15; DNA: TGTGCCAGCAGTTCAAGGGGGGGAACTTACAATGAGCAGTTCTTC; CDR3: CASSSRGGTYNEQFF
J: TRBJ1-1; V: TRBV7-2; size: NA; D: NA; length: 14; DNA: TGTGCCAGCATCCCTGGGGGGGGGAACACTGAAGCTTTCTTT; CDR3: CASIPGGGNTEAFF
J: TRBJ2-2; V: TRBV25-1; size: NA; D: TRBD1; length: 16; DNA: TGTGCCAGCAGTGTCACCGGGACAGCGAACACCGGGGAGCTGTTTTTT; CDR3: CASSVTGTANTGELFF
J: TRBJ2-7; V: TRBV30; size: NA; D: TRBD1; length: 15; DNA: TGTGCCTGGAGTATAACAGGGGCCGGAATCTACGAGCAGTACTTC; CDR3: CAWSITGAGIYEQYF
J: TRBJ2-5; V: TRBV9; size: NA; D: NA; length: 16; DNA: TGTGCCAGCAGCGTAGGGGCGGGGTCGGCCGTGGAGACCCAGTACTTC; CDR3: CASSVGAGSAVETQYF
J: TRBJ1-3; V: TRBV6-6; size: once; D: TRBD1; length: 16; DNA: TGTGCCAGCAGCCCTCTCCAGGGGGCCGGTGGAAACACCATATATTTT; CDR3: CASSPLQGAGGNTIYF
J: TRBJ1-2; V: TRBV2; size: once; D: NA; length: 11; DNA: TGTGCCAGCAGTCCGACATCTGGCTACACCTTC; CDR3: CASSPTSGYTF
J: TRBJ2-1; V: TRBV3-1/TRBV3-2; size: NA; D: TRBD1; length: 15; DNA: TGTGCCAGCAGCCAAGTTGGGACAGGGGTGGATGAGCAGTTCTTC; CDR3: CASSQVGTGVDEQFF
J: TRBJ2-5; V: TRBV5-4; size: NA; D: TRBD2; length: 14; DNA: TGTGCCAGCAGCTTGTACGGCGGGGGTGAGACCCAGTACTTC; CDR3: CASSLYGGGETQYF
J: TRBJ1-6; V: TRBV24-1; size: NA; D: TRBD1; length: 18; DNA: TGTGCCACCAGTGAGATCGGACAGGGGCCCCACTATAATTCACCCCTCCACTTT; CDR3: CATSEIGQGPHYNSPLHF
J: TRBJ2-3; V: TRBV15; size: NA; D: TRBD2; length: 19; DNA: TGTGCCACCAGCAGAAACCCCTCCGCGGTCTGGCGGGGGATTGATACGCAGTATTTT; CDR3: CATSRNPSAVWRGIDTQYF
J: TRBJ2-3; V: TRBV9; size: NA; D: TRBD2; length: 15; DNA: TGTGCCAGCAGCGGAGCGGGGACTAGCACAGATACGCAGTATTTT; CDR3: CASSGAGTSTDTQYF
J: TRBJ2-7; V: TRBV5-8; size: NA; D: TRBD1; length: 14; DNA: TGTGCCAGCAGCTTGCGCGACAGGGGCTACGAGCAGTACTTC; CDR3: CASSLRDRGYEQYF
J: TRBJ2-7; V: TRBV7-2; size: NA; D: NA; length: 13; DNA: TGTGCCAGCAGCTTCCCAGGGCCCTACGAGCAGTACTTC; CDR3: CASSFPGPYEQYF
J: TRBJ1-4; V: TRBV15; size: NA; D: NA; length: 17; DNA: TGTGCCACCAGCAGTCCGAATACAGGGTTCACTAATGAAAAACTGTTTTTT; CDR3: CATSSPNTGFTNEKLFF
J: TRBJ1-6; V: TRBV11-2; size: NA; D: TRBD1; length: 14; DNA: TGTGCCAGCAGCTTGACAGGGAACAATTCACCCCTCCACTTT; CDR3: CASSLTGNNSPLHF
J: TRBJ1-4; V: TRBV7-8; size: NA; D: NA; length: 16; DNA: TGTGCCAGCAGCTCATTCCCAGGGGCGAGGCACGAAAAACTGTTTTTT; CDR3: CASSSFPGARHEKLFF
J: TRBJ1-4; V: TRBV7-9; size: NA; D: TRBD1; length: 16; DNA: TGTGCCAGCAGCTTAGCGTCGGGACAGGGGGATGAAAAACTGTTTTTT; CDR3: CASSLASGQGDEKLFF
J: TRBJ1-6; V: TRBV14; size: few; D: TRBD1; length: 15; DNA: TGTGCCAGCAGCCAAATGAGACAGGGGAATTCACCCCTCCACTTT; CDR3: CASSQMRQGNSPLHF
J: TRBJ2-3; V: TRBV7-2; size: NA; D: TRBD1; length: 17; DNA: TGTGCCAGCAGCTTTATACCGGGGCAGGGGGTTTGGGGGACGCAGTATTTT; CDR3: CASSFIPGQGVWGTQYF
J: TRBJ1-2; V: TRBV2; size: once; D: NA; length: 14; DNA: TGTGCCAGCAGTGGTCCGGGAGATTCCTATGGCTACACCTTC; CDR3: CASSGPGDSYGYTF
J: TRBJ1-1; V: TRBV10-1; size: NA; D: NA; length: 14; DNA: TGCGCCAGCAGTCAGGAACCGATGAACACTGAAGCTTTCTTT; CDR3: CASSQEPMNTEAFF
J: TRBJ2-1; V: TRBV4-1; size: NA; D: TRBD2; length: 13; DNA: TGCGCCAGCAGCCAAGCTGTGCGGGGGGAGCAGTTCTTC; CDR3: CASSQAVRGEQFF
J: TRBJ2-7; V: TRBV28; size: NA; D: TRBD1; length: 14; DNA: TGTGCCAGCAGTTTGGGGACAGGATCTTACGAGCAGTACTTC; CDR3: CASSLGTGSYEQYF
J: TRBJ2-1; V: TRBV5-6; size: NA; D: TRBD1; length: 15; DNA: TGTGCCAGCAGCCCGGGACAGGGGTACTACAATGAGCAGTTCTTC; CDR3: CASSPGQGYYNEQFF
J: TRBJ1-1; V: TRBV18; size: once; D: TRBD1; length: 15; DNA: TGTGCCAGCTCACCGGACAGGAGGCTGAACACTGAAGCTTTCTTT; CDR3: CASSPDRRLNTEAFF
J: TRBJ1-2; V: TRBV13; size: NA; D: TRBD1; length: 14; DNA: TGTGCCAGCAGTCGGGACAGGGGGGACTATGGCTACACCTTC; CDR3: CASSRDRGDYGYTF
J: TRBJ1-1; V: TRBV6-4; size: NA; D: NA; length: 14; DNA: TGTGCCAGCAGTGCCCAGGGTGAGAGCACTGAAGCTTTCTTT; CDR3: CASSAQGESTEAFF
J: TRBJ2-1; V: TRBV5-6; size: NA; D: NA; length: 13; DNA: TGTGCCAGCAGCTTGCGGTGGAGGGATGAGCAGTTCTTC; CDR3: CASSLRWRDEQFF
J: TRBJ2-1; V: TRBV24-1; size: NA; D: NA; length: 13; DNA: TGTGCCACCAGTCGGAGGGAATGGGATGAGCAGTTCTTC; CDR3: CATSRREWDEQFF
J: TRBJ1-4; V: TRBV7-9; size: NA; D: NA; length: 16; DNA: TGTGCCAGCAGCTTAGCGCGGGGGGGAGTCAATGAAAAACTGTTTTTT; CDR3: CASSLARGGVNEKLFF
J: TRBJ2-2; V: TRBV19; size: NA; D: NA; length: 17; DNA: TGTGCCACATGGGGGGGGCTAGCTAAATCGAACACCGGGGAGCTGTTTTTT; CDR3: CATWGGLAKSNTGELFF
J: TRBJ2-7; V: TRBV9; size: NA; D: NA; length: 15; DNA: TGTGCCAGCAGCGTAGCTTCCGACACCACCTACGAGCAGTACTTC; CDR3: CASSVASDTTYEQYF
J: TRBJ1-4; V: TRBV5-6; size: NA; D: TRBD1; length: 17; DNA: TGTGCCAGCAGCTTGGGACAGGGGGAAGGGACTAATGAAAAACTGTTTTTT; CDR3: CASSLGQGEGTNEKLFF